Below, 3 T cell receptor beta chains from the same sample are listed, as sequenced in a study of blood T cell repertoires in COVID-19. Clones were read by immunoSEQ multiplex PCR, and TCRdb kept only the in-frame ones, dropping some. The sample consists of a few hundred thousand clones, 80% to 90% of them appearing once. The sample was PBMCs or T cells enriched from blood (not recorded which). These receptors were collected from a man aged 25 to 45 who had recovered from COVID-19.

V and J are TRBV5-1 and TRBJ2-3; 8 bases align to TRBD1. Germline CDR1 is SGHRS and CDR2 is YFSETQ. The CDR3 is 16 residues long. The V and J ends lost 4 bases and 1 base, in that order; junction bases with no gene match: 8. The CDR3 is CASSTQGVGGTDTQYF. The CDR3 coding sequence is TGCGCCAGCAGCACACAGGGGGTCGGGGGCACAGATACGCAGTATTTT.

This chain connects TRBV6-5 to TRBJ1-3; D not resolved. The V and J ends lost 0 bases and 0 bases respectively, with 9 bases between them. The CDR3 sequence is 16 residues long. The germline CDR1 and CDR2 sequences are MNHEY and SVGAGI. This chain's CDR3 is CASSYSRRLSGNTIYF. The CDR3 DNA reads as TGTGCCAGCAGTTACTCCCGCAGACTCTCTGGAAACACCATATATTTT.

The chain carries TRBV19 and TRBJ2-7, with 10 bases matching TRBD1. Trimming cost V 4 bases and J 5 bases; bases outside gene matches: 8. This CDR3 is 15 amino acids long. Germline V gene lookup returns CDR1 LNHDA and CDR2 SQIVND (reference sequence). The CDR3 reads CASSTRDRGRHEQYF. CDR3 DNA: TGTGCCAGTAGTACCCGGGACAGGGGCCGCCACGAGCAGTACTTC. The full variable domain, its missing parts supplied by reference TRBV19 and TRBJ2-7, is DGGITQSPKYLFRKEGQNVTLSCEQNLNHDAMYWYRQDPGQGLRLIYYSQIVNDFQKGDIAEGYSVSREKKESFPLTVTSAQKNPTAFYLCASSTRDRGRHEQYFGPGTRLTVT.